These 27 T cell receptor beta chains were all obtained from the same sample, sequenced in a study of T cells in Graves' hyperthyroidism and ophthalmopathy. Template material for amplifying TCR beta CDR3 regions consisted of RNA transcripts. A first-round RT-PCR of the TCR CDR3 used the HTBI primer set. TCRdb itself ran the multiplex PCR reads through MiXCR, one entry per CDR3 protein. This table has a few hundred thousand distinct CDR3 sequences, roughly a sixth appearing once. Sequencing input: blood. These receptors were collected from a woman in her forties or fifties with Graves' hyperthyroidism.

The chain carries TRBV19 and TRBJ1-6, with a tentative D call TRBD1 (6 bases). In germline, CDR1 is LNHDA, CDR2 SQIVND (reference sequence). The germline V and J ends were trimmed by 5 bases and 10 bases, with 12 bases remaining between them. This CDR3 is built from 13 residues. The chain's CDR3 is CASSGYRDSPLHF. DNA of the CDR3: TGTGCCAGTAGTGGGTACAGGGACTCACCCCTCCACTTT. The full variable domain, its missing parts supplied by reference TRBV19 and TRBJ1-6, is DGGITQSPKYLFRKEGQNVTLSCEQNLNHDAMYWYRQDPGQGLRLIYYSQIVNDFQKGDIAEGYSVSREKKESFPLTVTSAQKNPTAFYLCASSGYRDSPLHFGNGTRLTVT.

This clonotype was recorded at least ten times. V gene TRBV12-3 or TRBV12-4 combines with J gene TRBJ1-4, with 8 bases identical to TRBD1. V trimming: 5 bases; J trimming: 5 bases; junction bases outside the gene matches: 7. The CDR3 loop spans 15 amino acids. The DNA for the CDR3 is TGTGCCAGCAGTGACGGACAGGGAGAAAATGAAAAACTGTTTTTT. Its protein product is CASSDGQGENEKLFF.

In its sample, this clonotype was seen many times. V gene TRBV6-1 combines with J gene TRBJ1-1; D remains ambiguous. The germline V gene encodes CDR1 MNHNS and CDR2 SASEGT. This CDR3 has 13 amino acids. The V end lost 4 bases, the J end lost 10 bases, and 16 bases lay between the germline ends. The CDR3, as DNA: TGTGCCAGCAGTGTGGAAATCGGATGGCTAGCTTTCTTT. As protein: CASSVEIGWLAFF.

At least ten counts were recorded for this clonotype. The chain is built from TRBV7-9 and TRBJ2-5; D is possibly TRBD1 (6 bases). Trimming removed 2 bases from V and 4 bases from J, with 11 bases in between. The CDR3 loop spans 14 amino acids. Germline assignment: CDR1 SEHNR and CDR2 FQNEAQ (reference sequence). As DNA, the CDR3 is TGTGCCAGCAGCTTAAAAGGCAGGGGAGAGACCCAGTACTTC. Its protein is CASSLKGRGETQYF.

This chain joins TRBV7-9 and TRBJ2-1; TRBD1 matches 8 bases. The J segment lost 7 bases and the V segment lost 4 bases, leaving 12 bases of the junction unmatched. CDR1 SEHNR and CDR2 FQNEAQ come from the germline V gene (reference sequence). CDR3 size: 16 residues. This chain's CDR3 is CASSSGQGHFRNEQFF. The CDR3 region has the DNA TGTGCCAGCAGCTCCGGACAGGGCCACTTTAGGAATGAGCAGTTCTTC. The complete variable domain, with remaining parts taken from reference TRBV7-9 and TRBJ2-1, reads DTGVSQNPRHKITKRGQNVTFRCDPISEHNRLYWYRQTLGQGPEFLTYFQNEAQLEKSRLLSDRFSAERPKGSFSTLEIQRTEQGDSAMYLCASSSGQGHFRNEQFFGPGTRLTVL.

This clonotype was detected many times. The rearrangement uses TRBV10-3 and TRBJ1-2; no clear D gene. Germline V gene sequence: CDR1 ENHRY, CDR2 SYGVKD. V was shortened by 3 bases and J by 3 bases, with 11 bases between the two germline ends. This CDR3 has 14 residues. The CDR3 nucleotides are TGTGCCATCAGTGAAGGGCAGATTGACTATGGCTACACCTTC. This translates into CAISEGQIDYGYTF.

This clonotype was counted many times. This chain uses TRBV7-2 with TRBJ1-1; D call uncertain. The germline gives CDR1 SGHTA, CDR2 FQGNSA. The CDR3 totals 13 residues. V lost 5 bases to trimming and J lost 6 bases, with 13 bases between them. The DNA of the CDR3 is TGTGCCAGCAGCGCCCGAATGACCCCTGAAGCTTTCTTT. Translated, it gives CASSARMTPEAFF.

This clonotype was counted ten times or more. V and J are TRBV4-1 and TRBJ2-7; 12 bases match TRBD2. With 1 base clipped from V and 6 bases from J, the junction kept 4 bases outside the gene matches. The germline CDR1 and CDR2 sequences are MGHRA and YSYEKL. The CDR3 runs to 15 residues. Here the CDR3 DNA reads TGCGCCAGCAGCCAAGTGACTAGCGGGAGTTTCGAGCAGTACTTC. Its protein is CASSQVTSGSFEQYF.

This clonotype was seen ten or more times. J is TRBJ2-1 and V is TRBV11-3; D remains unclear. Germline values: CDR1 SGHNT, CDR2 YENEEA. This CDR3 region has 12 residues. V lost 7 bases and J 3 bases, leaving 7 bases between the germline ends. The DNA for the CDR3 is TGTGCCAGCAAGAGAGGCTACAATGAGCAGTTCTTC. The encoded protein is CASKRGYNEQFF.

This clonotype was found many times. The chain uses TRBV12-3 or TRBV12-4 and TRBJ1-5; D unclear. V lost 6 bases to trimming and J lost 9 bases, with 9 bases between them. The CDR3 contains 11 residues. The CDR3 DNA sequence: TGTGCCAGCAGCCGAGTTTCGCCCCAGCATTTT. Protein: CASSRVSPQHF.

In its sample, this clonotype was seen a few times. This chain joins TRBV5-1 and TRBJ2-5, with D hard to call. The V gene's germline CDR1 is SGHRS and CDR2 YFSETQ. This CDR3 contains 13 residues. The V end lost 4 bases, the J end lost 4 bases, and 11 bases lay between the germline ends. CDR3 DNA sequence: TGCGCCAGCAGCCCAAAGCTTGTAGAGACCCAGTACTTC. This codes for CASSPKLVETQYF. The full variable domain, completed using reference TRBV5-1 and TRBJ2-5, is KAGVTQTPRYLIKTRGQQVTLSCSPISGHRSVSWYQQTPGQGLQFLFEYFSETQRNKGNFPGRFSGRQFSNSRSEMNVSTLELGDSALYLCASSPKLVETQYFGPGTRLLVL.

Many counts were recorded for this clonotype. The CDR3 region is CASSLGQGNYNEQFF. The CDR3 DNA sequence: TGTGCCAGCAGCTTAGGCCAGGGGAACTACAATGAGCAGTTCTTC. This chain connects TRBV7-2 to TRBJ2-1; tentatively, D is TRBD1 (6 bases). Germline V gives CDR1 SGHTA, CDR2 FQGNSA. The germline V and J ends were trimmed by 1 base and 3 bases, with 10 bases remaining between them. This CDR3 region has 15 residues.

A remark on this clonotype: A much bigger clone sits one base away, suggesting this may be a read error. CDR3 coding DNA: TGTGCCAGCAGTTTTCGATGGGGCCTTGAGACCCAGTACTTC. Translation: CASSFRWGLETQYF. The V and J genes are TRBV27 and TRBJ2-5; weak D call: TRBD1 (5 bases). This CDR3 is 14 amino acids long. V was trimmed by 3 bases and J by 5 bases, leaving 13 bases between them. Germline V gene data show CDR1 as MNHEY and CDR2 as SMNVEV (reference sequence).

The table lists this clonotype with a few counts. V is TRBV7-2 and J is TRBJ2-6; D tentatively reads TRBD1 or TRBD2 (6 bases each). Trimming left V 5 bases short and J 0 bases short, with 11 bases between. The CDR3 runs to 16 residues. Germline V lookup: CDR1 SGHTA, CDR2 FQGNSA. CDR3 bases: TGTGCCAGCAGCCTCAGGGGAGGCTCTGGGGCCAACGTCCTGACTTTC. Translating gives CASSLRGGSGANVLTF.

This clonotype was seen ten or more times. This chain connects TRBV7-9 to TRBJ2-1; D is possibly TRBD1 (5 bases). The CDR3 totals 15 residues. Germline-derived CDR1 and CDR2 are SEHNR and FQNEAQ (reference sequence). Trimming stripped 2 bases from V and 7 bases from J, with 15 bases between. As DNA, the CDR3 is TGTGCCAGCAGCTTAAGGGGTGTCCCGGAGAATGAGCAGTTCTTC. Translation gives CASSLRGVPENEQFF.

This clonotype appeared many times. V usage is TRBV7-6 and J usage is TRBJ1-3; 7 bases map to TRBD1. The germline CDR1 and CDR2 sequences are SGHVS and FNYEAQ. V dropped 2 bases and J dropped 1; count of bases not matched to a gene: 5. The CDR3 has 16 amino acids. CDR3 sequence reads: CASSLPAGGSGNTIYF. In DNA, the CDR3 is TGTGCCAGCAGCTTACCCGCAGGGGGATCTGGAAACACCATATATTTT.

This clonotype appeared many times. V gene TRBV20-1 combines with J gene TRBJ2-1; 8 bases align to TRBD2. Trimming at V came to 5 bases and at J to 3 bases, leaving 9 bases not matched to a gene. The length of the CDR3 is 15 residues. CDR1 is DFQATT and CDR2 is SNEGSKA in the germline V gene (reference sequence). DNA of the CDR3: TGCAGTGCTCCTGGAAGCGGGAGAGTCTACAATGAGCAGTTCTTC. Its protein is CSAPGSGRVYNEQFF.

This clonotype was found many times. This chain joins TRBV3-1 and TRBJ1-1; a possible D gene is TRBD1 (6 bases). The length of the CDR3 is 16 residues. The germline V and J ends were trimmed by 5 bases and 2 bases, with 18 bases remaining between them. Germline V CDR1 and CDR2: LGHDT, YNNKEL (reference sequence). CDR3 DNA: TGTGCCAGCAGCGCCGGGACTCCAGGGGTAAACACTGAAGCTTTCTTT. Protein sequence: CASSAGTPGVNTEAFF.

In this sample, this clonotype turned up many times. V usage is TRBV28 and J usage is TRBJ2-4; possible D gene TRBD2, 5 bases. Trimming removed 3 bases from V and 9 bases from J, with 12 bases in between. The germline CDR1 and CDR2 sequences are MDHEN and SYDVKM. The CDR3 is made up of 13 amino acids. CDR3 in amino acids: CASSFEGWTIQYF. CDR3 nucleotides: TGTGCCAGCAGTTTCGAGGGTTGGACCATTCAGTACTTC.

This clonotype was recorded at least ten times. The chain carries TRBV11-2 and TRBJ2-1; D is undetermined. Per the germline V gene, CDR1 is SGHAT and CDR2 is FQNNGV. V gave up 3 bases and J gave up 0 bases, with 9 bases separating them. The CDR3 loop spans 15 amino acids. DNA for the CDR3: TGTGCCAGCAGCTTGAAGGCTAACTCCTACAATGAGCAGTTCTTC. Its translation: CASSLKANSYNEQFF. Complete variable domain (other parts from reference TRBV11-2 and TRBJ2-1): EAGVAQSPRYKIIEKRQSVAFWCNPISGHATLYWYQQILGQGPKLLIQFQNNGVVDDSQLPKDRFSAERLKGVDSTLKIQPAKLEDSAVYLCASSLKANSYNEQFFGPGTRLTVL.

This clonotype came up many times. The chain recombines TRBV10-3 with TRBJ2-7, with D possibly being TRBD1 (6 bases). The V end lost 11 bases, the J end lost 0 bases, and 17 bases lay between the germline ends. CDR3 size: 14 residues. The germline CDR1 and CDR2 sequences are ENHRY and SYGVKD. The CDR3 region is CAAARGADSYEQYF. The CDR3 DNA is TGTGCCGCAGCCAGGGGCGCCGACTCCTACGAGCAGTACTTC.

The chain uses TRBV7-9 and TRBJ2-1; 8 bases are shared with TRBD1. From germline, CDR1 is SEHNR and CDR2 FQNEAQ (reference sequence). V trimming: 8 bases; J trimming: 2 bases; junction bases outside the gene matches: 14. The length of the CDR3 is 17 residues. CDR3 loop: CASCLTGDRPTYNEQFF. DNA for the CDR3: TGTGCCAGCTGTCTGACAGGGGATCGCCCGACCTACAATGAGCAGTTCTTC.

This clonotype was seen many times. The CDR3 DNA is TGTGCCAGCAGCTTGGAGGGGGCGCGATCACCCCTCCACTTT. Its protein product is CASSLEGARSPLHF. The chain carries TRBV11-2 and TRBJ1-6, with 7 bases identical to TRBD1. The CDR3 is 14 amino acids. From germline, CDR1 is SGHAT and CDR2 FQNNGV. The V segment lost 3 bases and the J segment 10 bases; nucleotides outside the gene matches: 6.

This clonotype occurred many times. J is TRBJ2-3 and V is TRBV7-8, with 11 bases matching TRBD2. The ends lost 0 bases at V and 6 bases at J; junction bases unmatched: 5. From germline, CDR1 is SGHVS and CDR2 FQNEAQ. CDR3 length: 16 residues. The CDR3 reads CASSLASPSGRDTQYF. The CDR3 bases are TGTGCCAGCAGCTTAGCCTCCCCTAGCGGGAGGGATACGCAGTATTTT.

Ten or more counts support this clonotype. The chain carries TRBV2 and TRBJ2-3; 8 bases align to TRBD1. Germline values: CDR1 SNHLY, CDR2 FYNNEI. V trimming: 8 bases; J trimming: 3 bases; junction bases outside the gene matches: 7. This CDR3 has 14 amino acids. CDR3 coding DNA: TGTGCCAGCTCAGACAGGGGCCAAACAGATACGCAGTATTTT. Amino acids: CASSDRGQTDTQYF.

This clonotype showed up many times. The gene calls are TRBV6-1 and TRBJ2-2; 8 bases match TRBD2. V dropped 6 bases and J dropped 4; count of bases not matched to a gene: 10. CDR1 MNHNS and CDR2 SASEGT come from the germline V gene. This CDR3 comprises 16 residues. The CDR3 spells CASRKAGLEGTGELFF. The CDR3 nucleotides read TGTGCCAGCAGGAAGGCGGGACTAGAGGGCACCGGGGAGCTGTTTTTT.

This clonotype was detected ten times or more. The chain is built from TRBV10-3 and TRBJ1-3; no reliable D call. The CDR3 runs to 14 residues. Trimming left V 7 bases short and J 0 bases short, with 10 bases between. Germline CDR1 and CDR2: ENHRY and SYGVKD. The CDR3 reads CAITVGNSGNTIYF. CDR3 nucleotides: TGTGCCATCACGGTCGGGAACTCTGGAAACACCATATATTTT.